This T cell receptor beta chain derives from a study of OX40 agonist ivuxolimab in advanced cancers. The protocol was immunoSEQ multiplex PCR, while the TCRdb copy is restricted to in-frame clones and leaves out a portion. This sample has 65,000 to 95,000 clones, with about 91% found just once. Germline lookup yields CDR1 SGHNT and CDR2 YYREEE (reference sequence). V dropped 4 bases and J dropped 2 bases, with 10 bases sitting between them. This CDR3 is built from 14 residues. The source was CD4+ or CD8+ T cells sorted from blood, collected in a trial of the OX40 agonist ivuxolimab. This TCR derives from an adult with an advanced solid tumor such as melanoma, head and neck, liver or kidney cancer. The genes are TRBV5-4 and TRBJ2-1; D gene unclear. CDR3 sequence (DNA): TGTGCCAGCAGCGAGACTGTGACCTACAATGAGCAGTTCTTC. Translation gives CASSETVTYNEQFF.